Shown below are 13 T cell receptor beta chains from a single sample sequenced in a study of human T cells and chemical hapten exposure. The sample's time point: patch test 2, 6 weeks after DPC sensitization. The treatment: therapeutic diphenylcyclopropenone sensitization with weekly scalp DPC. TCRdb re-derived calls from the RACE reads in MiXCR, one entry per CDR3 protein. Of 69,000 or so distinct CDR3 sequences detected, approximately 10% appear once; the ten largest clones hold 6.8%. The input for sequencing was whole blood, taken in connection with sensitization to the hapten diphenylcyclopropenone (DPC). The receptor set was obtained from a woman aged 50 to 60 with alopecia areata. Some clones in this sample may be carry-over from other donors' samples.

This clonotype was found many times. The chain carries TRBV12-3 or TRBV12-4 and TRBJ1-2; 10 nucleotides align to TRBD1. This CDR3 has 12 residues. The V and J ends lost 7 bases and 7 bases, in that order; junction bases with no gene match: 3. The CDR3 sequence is CASMGTGVGYTF. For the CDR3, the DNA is TGTGCCAGCATGGGGACAGGGGTTGGCTACACCTTC.

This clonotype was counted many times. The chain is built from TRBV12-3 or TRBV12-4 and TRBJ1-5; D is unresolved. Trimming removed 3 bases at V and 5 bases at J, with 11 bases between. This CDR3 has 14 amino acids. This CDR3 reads CASSFFRSDQPQHF. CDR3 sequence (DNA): TGTGCCAGCAGTTTTTTTAGGTCGGATCAGCCCCAGCATTTT.

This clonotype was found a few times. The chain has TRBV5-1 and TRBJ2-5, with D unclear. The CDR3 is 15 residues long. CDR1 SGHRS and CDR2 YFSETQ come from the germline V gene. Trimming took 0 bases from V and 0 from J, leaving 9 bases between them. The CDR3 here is CASSLERSHQETQYF. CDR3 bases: TGCGCCAGCAGCTTGGAGAGGAGCCACCAAGAGACCCAGTACTTC.

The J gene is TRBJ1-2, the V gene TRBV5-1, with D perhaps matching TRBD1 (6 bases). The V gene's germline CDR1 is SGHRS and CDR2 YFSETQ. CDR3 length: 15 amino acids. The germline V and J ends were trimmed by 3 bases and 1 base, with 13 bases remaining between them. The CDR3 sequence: CASSWTASSNYGYTF. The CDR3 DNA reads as TGCGCCAGCAGCTGGACAGCGAGTAGTAACTATGGCTACACCTTC.

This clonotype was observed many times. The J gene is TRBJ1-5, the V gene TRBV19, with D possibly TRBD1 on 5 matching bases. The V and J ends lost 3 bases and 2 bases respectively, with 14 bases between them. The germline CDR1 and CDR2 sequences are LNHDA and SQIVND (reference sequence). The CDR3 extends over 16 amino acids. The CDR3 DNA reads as TGTGCCAGTAGTATTTTAAGGGGCGCGGGCAATCAGCCCCAGCATTTT. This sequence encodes CASSILRGAGNQPQHF.

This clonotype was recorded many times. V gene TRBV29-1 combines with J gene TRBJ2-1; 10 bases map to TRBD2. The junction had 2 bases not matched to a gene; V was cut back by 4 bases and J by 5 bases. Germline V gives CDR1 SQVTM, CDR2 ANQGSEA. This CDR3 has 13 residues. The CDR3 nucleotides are TGCAGCGTTGTTGGGACTAGCGACAATGAGCAGTTCTTC. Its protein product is CSVVGTSDNEQFF.

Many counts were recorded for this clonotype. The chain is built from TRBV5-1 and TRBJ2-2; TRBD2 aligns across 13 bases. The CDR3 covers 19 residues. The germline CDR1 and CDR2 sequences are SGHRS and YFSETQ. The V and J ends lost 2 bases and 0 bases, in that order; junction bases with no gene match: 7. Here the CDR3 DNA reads TGCGCCAGCAGCTTAGGACTAGCGGGGGACCTGGCGAACACCGGGGAGCTGTTTTTT. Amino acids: CASSLGLAGDLANTGELFF.

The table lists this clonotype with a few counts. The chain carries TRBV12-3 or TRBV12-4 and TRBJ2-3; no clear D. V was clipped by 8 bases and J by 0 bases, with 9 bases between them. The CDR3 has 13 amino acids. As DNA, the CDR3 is TGTGCCAGCCTTCAGTCTAGCACAGATACGCAGTATTTT. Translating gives CASLQSSTDTQYF.

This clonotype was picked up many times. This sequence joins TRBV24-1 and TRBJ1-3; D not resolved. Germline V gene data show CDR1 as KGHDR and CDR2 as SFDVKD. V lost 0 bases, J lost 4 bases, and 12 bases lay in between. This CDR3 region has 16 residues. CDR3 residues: CATSDLLALSGNTIYF. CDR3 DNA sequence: TGTGCCACCAGTGATTTGTTGGCTTTATCCGGAAACACCATATATTTT.

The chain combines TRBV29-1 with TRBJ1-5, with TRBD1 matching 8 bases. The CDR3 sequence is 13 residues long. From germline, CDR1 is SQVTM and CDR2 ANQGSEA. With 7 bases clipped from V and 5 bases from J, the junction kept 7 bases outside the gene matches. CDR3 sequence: CSGGQGLDQPQHF. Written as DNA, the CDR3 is TGCAGCGGTGGACAGGGATTAGATCAGCCCCAGCATTTT.

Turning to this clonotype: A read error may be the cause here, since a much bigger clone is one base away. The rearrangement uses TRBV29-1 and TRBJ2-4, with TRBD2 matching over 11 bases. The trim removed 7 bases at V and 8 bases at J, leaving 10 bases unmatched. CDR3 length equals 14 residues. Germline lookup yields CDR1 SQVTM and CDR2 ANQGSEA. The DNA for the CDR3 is TGCAGCGGGCAGCTAGCGGGAGGCGGGGACATTCAGTACTTC. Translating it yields CSGQLAGGGDIQYF.

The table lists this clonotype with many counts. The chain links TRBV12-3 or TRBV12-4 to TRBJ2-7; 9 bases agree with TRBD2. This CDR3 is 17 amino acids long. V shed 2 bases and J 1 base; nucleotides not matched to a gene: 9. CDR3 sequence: CASSLLLGGRASYEQYF. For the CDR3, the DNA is TGTGCCAGCAGTTTACTACTTGGCGGGAGGGCATCCTACGAGCAGTACTTC.

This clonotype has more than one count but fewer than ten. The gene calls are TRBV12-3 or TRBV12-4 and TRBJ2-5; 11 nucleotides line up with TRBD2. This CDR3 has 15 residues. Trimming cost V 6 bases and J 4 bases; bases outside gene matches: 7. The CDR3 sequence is CASSPTLAGGETQYF. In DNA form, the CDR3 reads TGTGCCAGCAGCCCTACCCTAGCGGGAGGAGAGACCCAGTACTTC.